This T cell receptor (beta chain) derives from a study of early T cells in non-severe SARS-CoV-2 infection. About the study: Sequencing of bulk RNA from unsorted whole blood was done, without chain pairing.

Unique molecular identifiers tagged individual cDNA molecules. MiXCR, run by TCRdb on the 5' RACE reads, gives a single entry per CDR3 protein. The repertoire holds 35,000 to 45,000 distinct CDR3 sequences, approximately 6.1% seen once, with around 11% in the top ten. The CDR3 is 17 amino acids. The ends were cut back, 1 base at V and 1 base at J, with 14 bases in the middle. Study findings and constraints: Reliance on VDJdb matching favored anti-spike CD8 responses; private and CD4 specificities were missed.

The table lists this clonotype with a few counts. Its antigen remains unidentified. The receptor was derived from an adult who was a healthcare worker with PCR-confirmed SARS-CoV-2 infection or an uninfected control (not recorded which). The rearrangement joins TRBV12-3 or TRBV12-4 to TRBJ2-4; a possible D gene is TRBD1 (6 bases). The sequenced sample consisted of whole blood. This CDR3 reads CASSLERAGEAKNIQYF. The CDR3 nucleotides are TGTGCCAGCAGTTTAGAAAGGGCAGGGGAGGCCAAAAACATTCAGTACTTC.